The entry that follows covers one TCR beta chain sequence. The data originate from a study of T cell clones after liver transplantation. Assay used: immunoSEQ multiplex PCR; TCRdb lists only in-frame clones, some missing. This table has about 85,000 clones, around four fifths appearing once. CDR1 is KGHSH, CDR2 LQKENI, per germline. The CDR3 consists of 14 residues. Trimming pared 3 bases from V and 4 bases from J, leaving 12 bases between. The TCR comes from a human patient who received a liver transplant. Some of the T cells might come from the graft donor. This material consisted of CD4+ T cells from blood, taken about 46 months after liver transplant. The J gene is TRBJ2-5, the V gene TRBV18, with D possibly being TRBD1 or TRBD2 (5 bases each). The CDR3 protein is CASSPTTGRETQYF. The CDR3 DNA reads as TGTGCCAGCTCACCCACGACGGGGCGAGAGACCCAGTACTTC.